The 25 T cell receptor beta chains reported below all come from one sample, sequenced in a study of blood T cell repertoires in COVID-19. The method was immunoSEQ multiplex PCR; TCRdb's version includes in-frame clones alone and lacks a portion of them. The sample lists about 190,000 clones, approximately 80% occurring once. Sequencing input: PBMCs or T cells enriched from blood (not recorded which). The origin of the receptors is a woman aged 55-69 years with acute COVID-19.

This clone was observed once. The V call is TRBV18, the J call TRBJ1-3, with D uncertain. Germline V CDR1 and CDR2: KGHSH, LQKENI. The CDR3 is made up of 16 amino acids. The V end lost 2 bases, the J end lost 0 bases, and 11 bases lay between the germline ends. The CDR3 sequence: CASSPNQDSSGNTIYF. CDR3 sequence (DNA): TGTGCCAGCTCACCAAACCAGGATAGCTCTGGAAACACCATATATTTT. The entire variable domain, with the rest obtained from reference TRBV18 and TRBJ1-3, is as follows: NAGVMQNPRHLVRRRGQEARLRCSPMKGHSHVYWYRQLPEEGLKFMVYLQKENIIDESGMPKERFSAEFPKEGPSILRIQQVVRGDSAAYFCASSPNQDSSGNTIYFGEGSWLTVV.

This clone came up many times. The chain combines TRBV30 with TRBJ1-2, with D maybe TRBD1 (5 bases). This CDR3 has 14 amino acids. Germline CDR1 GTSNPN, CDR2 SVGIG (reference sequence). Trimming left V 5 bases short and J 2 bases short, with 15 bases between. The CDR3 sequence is CAWRWGRGNYGYTF. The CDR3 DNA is TGTGCCTGGCGATGGGGTCGGGGGAACTATGGCTACACCTTC.

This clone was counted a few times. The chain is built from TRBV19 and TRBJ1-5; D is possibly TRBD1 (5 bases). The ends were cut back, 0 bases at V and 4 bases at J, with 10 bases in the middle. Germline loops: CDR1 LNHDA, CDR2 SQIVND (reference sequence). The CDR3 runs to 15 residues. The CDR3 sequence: CASSIDHAGNQPQHF. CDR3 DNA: TGTGCCAGTAGTATAGATCATGCAGGGAATCAGCCCCAGCATTTT.

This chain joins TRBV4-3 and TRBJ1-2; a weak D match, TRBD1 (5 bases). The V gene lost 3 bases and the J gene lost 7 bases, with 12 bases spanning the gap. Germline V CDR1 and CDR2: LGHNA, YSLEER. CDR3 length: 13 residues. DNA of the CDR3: TGCGCCAGCAGCCACGGCGGGGGGACTGGCTACACCTTC. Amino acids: CASSHGGGTGYTF.

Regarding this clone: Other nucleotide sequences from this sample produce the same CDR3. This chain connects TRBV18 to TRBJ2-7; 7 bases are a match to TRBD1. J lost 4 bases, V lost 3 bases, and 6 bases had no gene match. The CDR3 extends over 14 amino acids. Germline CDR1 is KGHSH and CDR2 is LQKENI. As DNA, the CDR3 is TGTGCCAGCTCACCGCGACAGGGCGTATACGAGCAGTACGTC. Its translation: CASSPRQGVYEQYV.

Written as DNA, the CDR3 is TGTGCCAGCGCCCGACTGGGGGGTTCGTACAATGAGCAGTTCTTC. Protein: CASARLGGSYNEQFF. This sequence joins TRBV27 and TRBJ2-1, with D possibly TRBD2 on 6 matching bases. Between the trimmed V and J ends, which lost 8 bases and 4 bases, there was a span of 18 bases. Per the germline V gene, CDR1 is MNHEY and CDR2 is SMNVEV (reference sequence). This CDR3 has 15 residues.

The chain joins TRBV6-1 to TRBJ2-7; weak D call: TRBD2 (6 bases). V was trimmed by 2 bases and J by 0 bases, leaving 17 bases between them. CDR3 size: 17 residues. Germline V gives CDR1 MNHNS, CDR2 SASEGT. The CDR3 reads CASSENLERVSSYEQYF. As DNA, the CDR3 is TGTGCCAGCAGTGAAAATTTGGAGCGGGTAAGCTCCTACGAGCAGTACTTC.

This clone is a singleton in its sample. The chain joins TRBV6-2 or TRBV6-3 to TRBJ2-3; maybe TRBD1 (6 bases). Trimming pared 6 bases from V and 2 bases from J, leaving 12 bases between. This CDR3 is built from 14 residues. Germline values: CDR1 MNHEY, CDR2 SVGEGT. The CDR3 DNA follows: TGTGCCAGCAGCCAACAGGGTTCCACAGATACGCAGTATTTT. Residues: CASSQQGSTDTQYF.

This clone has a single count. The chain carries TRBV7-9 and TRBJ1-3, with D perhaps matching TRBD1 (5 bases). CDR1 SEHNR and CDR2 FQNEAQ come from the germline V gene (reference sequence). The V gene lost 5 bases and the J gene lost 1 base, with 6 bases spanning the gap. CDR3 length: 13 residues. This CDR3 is CASSTGSGNTIYF. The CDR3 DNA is TGTGCCAGCAGCACAGGTTCTGGAAACACCATATATTTT.

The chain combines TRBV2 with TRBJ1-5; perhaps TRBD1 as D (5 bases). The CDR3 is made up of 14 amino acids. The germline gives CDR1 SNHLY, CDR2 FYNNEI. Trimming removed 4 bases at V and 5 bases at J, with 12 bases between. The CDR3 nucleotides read TGTGCCAGCAGTGTTGGGGCTGCGGATCAGCCCCAGCATTTT. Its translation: CASSVGAADQPQHF. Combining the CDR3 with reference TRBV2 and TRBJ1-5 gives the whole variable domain EPEVTQTPSHQVTQMGQEVILRCVPISNHLYFYWYRQILGQKVEFLVSFYNNEISEKSEIFDDQFSVERPDGSNFTLKIRSTKLEDSAMYFCASSVGAADQPQHFGDGTRLSIL.

The CDR3 DNA reads as TGTGCCAGTACCGGCGGCCTGACGGGCAAAAACATTCAGTACTTC. Translation gives CASTGGLTGKNIQYF. V usage is TRBV19 and J usage is TRBJ2-4; no clear D gene. Trimming pared 7 bases from V and 3 bases from J, leaving 16 bases between. The CDR3 length is 15 residues. CDR1 is LNHDA, CDR2 SQIVND, per germline (reference sequence).

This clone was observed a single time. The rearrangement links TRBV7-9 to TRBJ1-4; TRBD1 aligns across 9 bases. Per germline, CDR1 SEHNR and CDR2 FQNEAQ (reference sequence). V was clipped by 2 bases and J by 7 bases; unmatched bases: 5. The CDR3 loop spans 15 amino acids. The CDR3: CASSLSGTGREKLFF. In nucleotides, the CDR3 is TGTGCCAGCAGCTTAAGTGGGACAGGGCGTGAAAAACTGTTTTTT.

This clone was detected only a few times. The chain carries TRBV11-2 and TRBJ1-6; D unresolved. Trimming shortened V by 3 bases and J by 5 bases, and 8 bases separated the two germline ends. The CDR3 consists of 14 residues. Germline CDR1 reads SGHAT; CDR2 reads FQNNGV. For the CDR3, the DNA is TGTGCCAGCAGCTTCCAGGTGAATAATTCACCCCTCCACTTT. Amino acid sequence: CASSFQVNNSPLHF.

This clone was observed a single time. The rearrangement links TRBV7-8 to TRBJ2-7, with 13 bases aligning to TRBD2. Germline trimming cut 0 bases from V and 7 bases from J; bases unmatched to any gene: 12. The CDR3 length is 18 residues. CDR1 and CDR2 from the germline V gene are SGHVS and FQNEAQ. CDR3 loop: CASSLAARTSGGFGEQYV. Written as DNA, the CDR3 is TGTGCCAGCAGCTTAGCTGCCCGGACTAGCGGGGGATTTGGGGAGCAGTACGTC.

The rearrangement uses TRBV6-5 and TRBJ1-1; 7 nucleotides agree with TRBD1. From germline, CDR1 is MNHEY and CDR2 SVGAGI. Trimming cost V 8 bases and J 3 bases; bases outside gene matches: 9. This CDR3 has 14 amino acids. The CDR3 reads CASLKGGFDTEAFF. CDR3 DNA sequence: TGTGCCAGCCTTAAAGGGGGCTTTGACACTGAAGCTTTCTTT.

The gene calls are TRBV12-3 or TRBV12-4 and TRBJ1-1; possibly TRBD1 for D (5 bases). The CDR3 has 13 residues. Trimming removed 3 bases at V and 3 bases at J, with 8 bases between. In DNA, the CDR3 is TGTGCCAGCAGTTTGTCAGGGTACACTGAAGCTTTCTTT. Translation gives CASSLSGYTEAFF.

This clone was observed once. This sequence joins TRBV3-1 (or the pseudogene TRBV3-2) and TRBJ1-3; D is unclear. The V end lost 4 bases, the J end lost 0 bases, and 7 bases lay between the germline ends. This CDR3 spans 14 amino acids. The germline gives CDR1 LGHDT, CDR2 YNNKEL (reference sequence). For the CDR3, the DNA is TGTGCCAGCAGCCGGGCCGACTCTGGAAACACCATATATTTT. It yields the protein CASSRADSGNTIYF.

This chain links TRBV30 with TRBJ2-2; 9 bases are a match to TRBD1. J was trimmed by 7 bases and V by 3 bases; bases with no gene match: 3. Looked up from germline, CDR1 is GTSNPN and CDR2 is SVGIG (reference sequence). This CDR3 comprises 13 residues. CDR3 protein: CAWSTGGVGELFF. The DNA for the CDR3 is TGTGCCTGGAGCACAGGGGGCGTCGGGGAGCTGTTTTTT.

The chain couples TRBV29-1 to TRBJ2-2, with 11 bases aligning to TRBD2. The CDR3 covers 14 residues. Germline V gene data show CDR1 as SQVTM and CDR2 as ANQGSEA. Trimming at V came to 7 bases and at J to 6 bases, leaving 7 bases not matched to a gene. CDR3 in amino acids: CSASSGRSAGELFF. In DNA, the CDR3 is TGCAGCGCTTCTAGCGGGAGGAGTGCCGGGGAGCTGTTTTTT.

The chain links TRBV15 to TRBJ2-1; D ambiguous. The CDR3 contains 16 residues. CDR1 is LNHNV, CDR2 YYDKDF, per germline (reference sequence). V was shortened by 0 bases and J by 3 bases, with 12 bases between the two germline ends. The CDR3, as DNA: TGTGCCACCAGCAGAGAATGGAGAACCGACTACAATGAGCAGTTCTTC. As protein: CATSREWRTDYNEQFF.

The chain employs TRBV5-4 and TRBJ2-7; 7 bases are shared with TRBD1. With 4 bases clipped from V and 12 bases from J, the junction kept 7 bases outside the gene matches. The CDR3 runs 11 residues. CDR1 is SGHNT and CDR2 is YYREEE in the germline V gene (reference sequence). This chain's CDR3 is CASSNDRVRYF. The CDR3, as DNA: TGTGCCAGCAGCAACGACAGGGTAAGGTACTTC. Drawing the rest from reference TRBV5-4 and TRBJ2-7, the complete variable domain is ETGVTQSPTHLIKTRGQQVTLRCSSQSGHNTVSWYQQALGQGPQFIFQYYREEENGRGNFPPRFSGLQFPNYSSELNVNALELDDSALYLCASSNDRVRYFGPGTRLTVT.

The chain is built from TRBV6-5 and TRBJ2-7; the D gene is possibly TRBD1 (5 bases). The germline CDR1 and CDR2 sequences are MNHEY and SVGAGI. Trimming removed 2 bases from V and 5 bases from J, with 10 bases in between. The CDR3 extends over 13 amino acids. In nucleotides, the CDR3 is TGTGCCAGCAGTTACGGAAGGGGCAACGAGCAGTACTTC. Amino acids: CASSYGRGNEQYF.

The CDR3 DNA reads as TGTGCCAGCAGCTCGACAAACCCGACAGGCAATCAGCCCCAGCATTTT. Residues: CASSSTNPTGNQPQHF. The chain combines TRBV5-8 with TRBJ1-5, with D possibly TRBD1 on 5 matching bases. There are 16 residues in the CDR3. Germline values: CDR1 SGHTS, CDR2 YDEGEE. Trimming shortened V by 3 bases and J by 2 bases, and 15 bases separated the two germline ends.

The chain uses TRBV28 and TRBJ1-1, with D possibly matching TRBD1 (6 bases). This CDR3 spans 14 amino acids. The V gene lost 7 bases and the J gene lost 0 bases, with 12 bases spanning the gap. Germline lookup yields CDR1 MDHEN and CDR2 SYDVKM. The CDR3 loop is CASTPGGMNTEAFF. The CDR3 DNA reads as TGTGCCAGCACCCCGGGGGGCATGAACACTGAAGCTTTCTTT. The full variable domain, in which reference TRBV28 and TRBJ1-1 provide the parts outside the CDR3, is DVKVTQSSRYLVKRTGEKVFLECVQDMDHENMFWYRQDPGLGLRLIYFSYDVKMKEKGDIPEGYSVSREKKERFSLILESASTNQTSMYLCASTPGGMNTEAFFGQGTRLTVV.

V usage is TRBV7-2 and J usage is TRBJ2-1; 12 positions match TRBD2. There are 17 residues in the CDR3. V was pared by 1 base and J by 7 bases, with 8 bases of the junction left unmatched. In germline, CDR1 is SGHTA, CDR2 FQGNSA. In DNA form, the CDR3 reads TGTGCCAGCAGCTTAGAGTCTAGCGGGAGGGCAGGGAATGAGCAGTTCTTC. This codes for CASSLESSGRAGNEQFF.